This T cell receptor beta chain derives from a study of T cell responses to AZD1222 COVID-19 vaccine. General study results and limits: Spike-specific TCR breadth and depth grew following two AZD1222 doses. Only after the peak T cell response were repertoires sampled.

On this clone: What it binds is not known.

CDR1 and CDR2 (germline): SEHNR, FQNEAQ (reference sequence). The CDR3 sequence is 14 residues long. V lost 1 base to trimming and J lost 8 bases; unmatched junction nucleotides: 5. Only in-frame clones appear in the TCRdb table, and some are missing; sequencing was by immunoSEQ multiplex PCR. The table records about 120,000 clones, around nine tenths of them present only once. This sequence was found in an adult who received the MenACWY meningococcal vaccine as a control. The chain combines TRBV7-9 with TRBJ2-1, with TRBD2 matching 7 bases. The source material was peripheral blood, sampled 28 days after the second dose of the MenACWY control vaccine. CDR3 DNA sequence: TGTGCCAGCAGCTTAGTAGCGGGTAAGCATGAGCAGTTCTTC. It translates to CASSLVAGKHEQFF.